This T cell receptor beta chain was captured by sequencing in a study of OX40 agonist ivuxolimab in advanced cancers. For the study at large: Patients took ivuxolimab, an agonistic anti-OX40 (CD134) antibody. The study gave patients intravenous ivuxolimab at 0.01 to 10 mg/kg every 2 weeks.

Profiling relied on immunoSEQ multiplex PCR, and the TCRdb table lists in-frame clones only, not all of them. The sample lists nearly 80,000 clones; about 91% were seen once. CDR3 length: 15 amino acids. CDR1 and CDR2 from the germline V gene are SGHTS and YDEGEE. V lost 1 base to trimming and J lost 4 bases; unmatched junction nucleotides: 5. The source is an adult with an advanced solid tumor such as melanoma, head and neck, liver or kidney cancer. The sample in question was CD4+ or CD8+ T cells sorted from blood, obtained in a trial of the OX40 agonist ivuxolimab. The J gene is TRBJ1-5, the V gene TRBV5-8; TRBD1 matches 7 bases. CDR3 residues: CASSLHGTENQPQHF. The CDR3 bases are TGTGCCAGCAGCTTGCATGGGACAGAGAATCAGCCCCAGCATTTT.